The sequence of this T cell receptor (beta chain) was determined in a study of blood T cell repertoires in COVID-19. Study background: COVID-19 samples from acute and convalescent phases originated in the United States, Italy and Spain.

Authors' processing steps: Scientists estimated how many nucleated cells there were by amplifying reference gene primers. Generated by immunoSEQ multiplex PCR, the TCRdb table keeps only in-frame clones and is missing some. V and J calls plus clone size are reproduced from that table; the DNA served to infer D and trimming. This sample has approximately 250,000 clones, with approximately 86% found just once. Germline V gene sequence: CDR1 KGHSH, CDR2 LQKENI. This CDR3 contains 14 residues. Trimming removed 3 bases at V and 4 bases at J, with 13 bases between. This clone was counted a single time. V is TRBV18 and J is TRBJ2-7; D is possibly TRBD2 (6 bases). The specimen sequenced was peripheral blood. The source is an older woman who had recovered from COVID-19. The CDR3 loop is CASSPATAGYEQYF. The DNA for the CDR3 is TGTGCCAGCTCACCGGCGACTGCGGGGTACGAGCAGTACTTC.